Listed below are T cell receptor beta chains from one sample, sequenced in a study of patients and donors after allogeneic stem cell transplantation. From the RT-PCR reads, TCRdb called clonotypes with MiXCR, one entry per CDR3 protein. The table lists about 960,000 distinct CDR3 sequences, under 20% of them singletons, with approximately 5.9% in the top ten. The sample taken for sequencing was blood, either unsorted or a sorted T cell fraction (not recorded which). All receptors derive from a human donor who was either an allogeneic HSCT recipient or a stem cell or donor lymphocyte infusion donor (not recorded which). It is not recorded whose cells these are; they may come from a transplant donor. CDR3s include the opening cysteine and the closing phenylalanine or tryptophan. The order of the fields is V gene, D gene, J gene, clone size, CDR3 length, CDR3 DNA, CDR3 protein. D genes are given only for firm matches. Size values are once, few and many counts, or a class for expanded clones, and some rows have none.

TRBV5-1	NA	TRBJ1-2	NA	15	TGCGCCAGCATGAGAGGGAGTTCACACGGCGATGGCTACACCTTC	CASMRGSSHGDGYTF
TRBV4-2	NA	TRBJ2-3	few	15	TGTGCCAGCAGCCCCGGACAGAAAATCACAGATACGCAGTATTTT	CASSPGQKITDTQYF
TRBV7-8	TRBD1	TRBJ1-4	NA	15	TGTGCCAGCAGCGCTTACGGGACAGGGGATGAAAAACTGTTTTTT	CASSAYGTGDEKLFF
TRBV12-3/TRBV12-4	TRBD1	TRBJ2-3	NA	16	TGTGCCAGCAGTCAAGGGACAGGGGCCGGCACAGATACGCAGTATTTT	CASSQGTGAGTDTQYF
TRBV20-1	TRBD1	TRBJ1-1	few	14	TGCAGTGCTAGGGAGGACAGGGCCCCTTTTGAAGCTTTCTTT	CSAREDRAPFEAFF
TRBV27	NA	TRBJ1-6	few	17	TGTGCCAGCAGTTCCTGGCCGGCTAGCTCCTATAATTCACCCCTCCACTTT	CASSSWPASSYNSPLHF
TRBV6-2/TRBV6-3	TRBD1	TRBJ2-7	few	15	TGTGCCAGCAGTTCGCCAGGGGGTAAGGGCTACGAGCAGTACTTC	CASSSPGGKGYEQYF
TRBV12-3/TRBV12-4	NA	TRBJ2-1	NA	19	TGTGCCAGCAGTTTGGAACAGGGCCGGACCTCGGATTCCTACAATGAGCAGTTCTTC	CASSLEQGRTSDSYNEQFF
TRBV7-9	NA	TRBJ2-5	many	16	TGTGCCAGCAGCCCGTGGAACAGGCGGTACCAAGAGACCCAGTACTTC	CASSPWNRRYQETQYF
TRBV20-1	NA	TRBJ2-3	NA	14	TGCAGTGCCCAGGGACTGGCTAGCACAGATACGCAGTATTTT	CSAQGLASTDTQYF
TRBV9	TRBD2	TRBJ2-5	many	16	TGTGCCAGCAGCTTGGGACTAGCGGGGCTCCAAGAGACCCAGTACTTC	CASSLGLAGLQETQYF
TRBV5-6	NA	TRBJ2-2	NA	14	TGTGCCAGCAGCGTGAGTTCGGACACCGGGGAGCTGTTTTTT	CASSVSSDTGELFF
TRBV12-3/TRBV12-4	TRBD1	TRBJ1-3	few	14	TGTGCCAGCAGTCACGACAGGGGTGAGGTTCAGCTCTTATTT	CASSHDRGEVQLLF
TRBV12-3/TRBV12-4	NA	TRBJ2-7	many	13	TGTGCCAGCAGTTTAGCACCACGGTACGAGCAGTACTTC	CASSLAPRYEQYF
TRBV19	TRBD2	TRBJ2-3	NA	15	TGTGCCAGTAGTATGACTAGCGGGAGCGCAGATACGCAGTATTTT	CASSMTSGSADTQYF
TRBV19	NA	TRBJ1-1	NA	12	TGTGCCAGTATGTTGAGGGGGTTGGGGGCTTTCTTT	CASMLRGLGAFF
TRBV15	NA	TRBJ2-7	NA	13	TGTGCCACCAGCGTTAGGGACGGCTACGAGCAGTACTTC	CATSVRDGYEQYF
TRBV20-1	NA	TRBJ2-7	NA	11	TGCAGTGCTAGCGTTTCGAAAGAGCAGTACTTC	CSASVSKEQYF
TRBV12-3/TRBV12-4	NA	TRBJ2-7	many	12	TGTGCCAGCGGCTTTGGGCAGATCGAGCAGTACTTC	CASGFGQIEQYF
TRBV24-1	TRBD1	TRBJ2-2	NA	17	TGTGCCACCAGTGATTTGAGGACAGGGGGACACACCGGGGAGCTGTTTTTT	CATSDLRTGGHTGELFF
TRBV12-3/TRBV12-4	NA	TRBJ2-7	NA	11	TGTGCCAGCGCGACCGCGCGGATAAAGTACTTC	CASATARIKYF
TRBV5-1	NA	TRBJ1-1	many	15	TGCGCCAGCAGATTAAGGGGACCGCCGAACACTGAAGCTTTCTTT	CASRLRGPPNTEAFF
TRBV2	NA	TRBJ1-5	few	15	TGTGCCAGCAGCCTGCGGGTAGGTAGCAATCAGCCCCAGCATTTT	CASSLRVGSNQPQHF
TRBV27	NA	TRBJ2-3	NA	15	TGTGCCAGCAGTTTAACGACAGCTAGCACAGATACGCAGTATTTT	CASSLTTASTDTQYF
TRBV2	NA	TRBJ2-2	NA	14	TGTGCCAGCAGTAGACGGATGAACACCGGGGAGCTGTTTTTT	CASSRRMNTGELFF
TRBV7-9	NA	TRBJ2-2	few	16	TGTGCCAGCAGTTCGTACCAGGGGATTGGCACCGGGGAGCTGTTTTTT	CASSSYQGIGTGELFF
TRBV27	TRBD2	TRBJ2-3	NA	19	TGTGCCAGCAGTTTATCGGTACCTCCCGGGACTAGTCTGACAGATACGCAGTATTTT	CASSLSVPPGTSLTDTQYF
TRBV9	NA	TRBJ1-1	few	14	TGTGCCAGCAGCTCCCGACAGAAGAACACTGAAGCTTTCTTT	CASSSRQKNTEAFF
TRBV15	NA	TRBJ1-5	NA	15	TGTGCCACCAGCAGAGAGGGCCCGGGGTATCAGCCCCAGCATTTT	CATSREGPGYQPQHF
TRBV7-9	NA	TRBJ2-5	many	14	TGTGCCAGCAGCTTAGTGGGGTACCAAGAGACCCAGTACTTC	CASSLVGYQETQYF
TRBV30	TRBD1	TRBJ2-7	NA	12	TGTGCCGGGGACAGGGGGGGATTTGCGCAGTACTTC	CAGDRGGFAQYF
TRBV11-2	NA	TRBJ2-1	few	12	TGTGCCAGCAGCTTAGCCACCAATGAGCAGTTCTTC	CASSLATNEQFF
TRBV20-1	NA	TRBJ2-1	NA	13	TGCAGTGCTTTGGGACTGGCACTCAATGAGCAGTTCTTC	CSALGLALNEQFF
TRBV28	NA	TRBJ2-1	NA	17	TGTGCCAGCTACAGGTTGGGTGTAGAGGCGAATTACAATGAGCAGTTCTTC	CASYRLGVEANYNEQFF
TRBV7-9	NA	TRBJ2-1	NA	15	TGTGCCAGCAGCTTGCCCGGGGCGGACTACAATGAGCAGTTCTTC	CASSLPGADYNEQFF
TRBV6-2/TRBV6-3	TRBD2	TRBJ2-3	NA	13	TGTGCCAGCAGTTACCCGGCGGGGGTGCCGCAGTATTTT	CASSYPAGVPQYF
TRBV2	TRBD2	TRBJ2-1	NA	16	TGTGCCAGCAAACAATCCAGCGGGAGCTCCTACAATGAGCAGTTCTTC	CASKQSSGSSYNEQFF
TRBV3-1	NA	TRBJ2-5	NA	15	TGTGCCAGCAGCCAAGATCACGGCGTTCAAGAGACCCAGTACTTC	CASSQDHGVQETQYF
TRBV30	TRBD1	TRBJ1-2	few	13	TGTGCCTGGAGTAGAGGGGGCGTCTATGGCTACACCTTC	CAWSRGGVYGYTF
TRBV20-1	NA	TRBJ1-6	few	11	TGCAGTGCTAACGGGGGGTCACCCCTCCACTTT	CSANGGSPLHF
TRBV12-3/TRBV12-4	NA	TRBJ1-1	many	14	TGTGCCAGCAGTTTTCAGGGGATGAACACTGAAGCTTTCTTT	CASSFQGMNTEAFF
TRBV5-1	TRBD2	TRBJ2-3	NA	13	TGCGCCAGCAGCCCCACGGGGGGGGATACGCAGTATTTT	CASSPTGGDTQYF
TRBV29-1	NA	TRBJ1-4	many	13	TGCAGCGTTCCGAGCATTGGAGGGGAAAAACTGTTTTTT	CSVPSIGGEKLFF
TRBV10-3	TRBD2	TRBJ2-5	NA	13	TGTGCCATCGGTGGACTAGTTGTGGAGACCCAGTACTTC	CAIGGLVVETQYF
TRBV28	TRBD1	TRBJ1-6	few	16	TGTGCCAGCAGCTCGCCCGGGACAGGGAGGAATTCACCCCTCCACTTT	CASSSPGTGRNSPLHF
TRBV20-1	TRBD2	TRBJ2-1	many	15	TGCAGTGCTAGACCGACTAGCGGGAGCTACAATGAGCAGTTCTTC	CSARPTSGSYNEQFF
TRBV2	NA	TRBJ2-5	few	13	TGTGCCAGCAGTGTCCCTCAGGGGGAGACCCAGTACTTC	CASSVPQGETQYF
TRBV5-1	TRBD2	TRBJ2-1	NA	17	TGCGCCAGCAGCCCCGGGACTAGCGGGAGGGTTTACAATGAGCAGTTCTTC	CASSPGTSGRVYNEQFF